Shown below are 23 T cell receptor beta chains from a single sample sequenced in a study of blood T cell repertoires in COVID-19. The protocol was immunoSEQ multiplex PCR, while the TCRdb copy is restricted to in-frame clones and leaves out a portion. Here the sample spans 200,000 to 250,000 clones, approximately 80% being singletons. Sequencing was performed on peripheral blood. The source is a human donor in a cohort sampled during active COVID-19.

The chain uses TRBV30 and TRBJ1-1; D ambiguous. V was cut by 1 base and J by 0 bases, with 6 bases left in between. The length of the CDR3 is 13 residues. The germline V gene has CDR1 GTSNPN and CDR2 SVGIG (reference sequence). The CDR3 loop reads CAWSGHMNTEAFF. The DNA of the CDR3 is TGTGCCTGGAGTGGCCACATGAACACTGAAGCTTTCTTT.

The count of this clone is one. The chain employs TRBV6-5 and TRBJ1-4; 7 nucleotides match TRBD1. This CDR3 is built from 14 residues. Germline values: CDR1 MNHEY, CDR2 SVGAGI. J was trimmed by 8 bases and V by 4 bases; bases with no gene match: 7. DNA for the CDR3: TGTGCCAGCAGTTTTATACAGGGACAGGAAAAACTGTTTTTT. The encoded protein is CASSFIQGQEKLFF.

The rearrangement links TRBV3-1 (or the pseudogene TRBV3-2) to TRBJ2-2; TRBD1 agrees at 8 bases. The CDR3 totals 15 residues. The J segment lost 4 bases and the V segment lost 4 bases, leaving 5 bases of the junction unmatched. Germline V CDR1 and CDR2: LGHDT, YNNKEL (reference sequence). CDR3 region: CASSPQGAGTGELFF. The CDR3 region has the DNA TGTGCCAGCAGCCCGCAGGGGGCCGGCACCGGGGAGCTGTTTTTT.

This clone appeared many times. This chain links TRBV28 with TRBJ1-4, with 9 bases lining up with TRBD1. The CDR3 extends over 15 amino acids. Germline values: CDR1 MDHEN, CDR2 SYDVKM. The junction had 6 bases not matched to a gene; V was cut back by 5 bases and J by 5 bases. CDR3 DNA: TGTGCCAGCAGTCTGACAGGGGGTCGGAATGAAAAACTGTTTTTT. Translation gives CASSLTGGRNEKLFF. Full variable domain (rest looked up from reference TRBV28 and TRBJ1-4): DVKVTQSSRYLVKRTGEKVFLECVQDMDHENMFWYRQDPGLGLRLIYFSYDVKMKEKGDIPEGYSVSREKKERFSLILESASTNQTSMYLCASSLTGGRNEKLFFGSGTQLSVL.

For this clone: This sample also contains other DNA sequences that code for the same CDR3. This chain joins TRBV5-1 and TRBJ2-7; TRBD1 matches at 9 bases. This CDR3 comprises 14 residues. Trimming cost V 4 bases and J 2 bases; bases outside gene matches: 4. Germline V gene sequence: CDR1 SGHRS, CDR2 YFSETQ. CDR3 sequence reads: CASSPGQGPYEQYF. As DNA, the CDR3 is TGCGCCAGCAGCCCCGGACAGGGGCCCTACGAGCAGTACTTC.

The gene calls are TRBV3-1 (or the pseudogene TRBV3-2) and TRBJ1-6, with D tentatively TRBD1 (6 bases). Germline V gene data show CDR1 as LGHDT and CDR2 as YNNKEL (reference sequence). The germline V and J ends were trimmed by 1 base and 10 bases, with 8 bases remaining between them. The CDR3 extends over 13 amino acids. As DNA, the CDR3 is TGTGCCAGCAGCCAAGCGAGGGGGTCACCCCTCCACTTT. Translation gives CASSQARGSPLHF.

CDR3 nucleotides: TGTGCCAGCACCCCCACAGGATACCAAGAGACCCAGTACTTC. It is translated as CASTPTGYQETQYF. The chain recombines TRBV28 with TRBJ2-5; D is possibly TRBD1 (5 bases). The germline gives CDR1 MDHEN, CDR2 SYDVKM. The CDR3 has 14 amino acids. Trimming took off 7 bases at V and 0 bases at J, with 12 bases between the two ends.

This chain joins TRBV6-4 and TRBJ2-2; D may be TRBD1 (6 bases). CDR1 MRHNA and CDR2 SNTAGT come from the germline V gene. Trimming pared 5 bases from V and 5 bases from J, leaving 12 bases between. This CDR3 contains 14 residues. CDR3 sequence reads: CASSSSQGTGELFF. The DNA of the CDR3 is TGTGCCAGCAGTTCCTCCCAGGGGACCGGGGAGCTGTTTTTT.

The chain links TRBV5-1 to TRBJ2-1; 10 bases are shared with TRBD2. V was pared by 0 bases and J by 9 bases, with 12 bases of the junction left unmatched. Germline V gives CDR1 SGHRS, CDR2 YFSETQ. This CDR3 is 17 amino acids long. CDR3 amino acids: CASSLVPLTSGPSEQFF. For the CDR3, the DNA is TGCGCCAGCAGCTTGGTCCCACTGACTAGCGGGCCGTCTGAGCAGTTCTTC.

The rearrangement links TRBV6-5 to TRBJ1-3; D is undetermined. V lost 6 bases and J 4 bases, leaving 13 bases between the germline ends. The CDR3 has 14 residues. Germline V gene sequence: CDR1 MNHEY, CDR2 SVGAGI. The CDR3 coding sequence is TGTGCCAGCAGCCGTGACCTCAGGGGAAACACCATATATTTT. It yields the protein CASSRDLRGNTIYF.

This sequence joins TRBV28 and TRBJ1-1; weak D call: TRBD1 (6 bases). V lost 2 bases and J 4 bases, leaving 14 bases between the germline ends. Germline CDR1 reads MDHEN; CDR2 reads SYDVKM. CDR3 length equals 15 residues. The CDR3 region has the DNA TGTGCCAGCAGTTTAGAAATGGTAGGGGGCACTGAAGCTTTCTTT. Encoded protein: CASSLEMVGGTEAFF.

The chain employs TRBV5-1 and TRBJ2-1; 7 nucleotides align to TRBD2. The CDR3 spans 13 residues. Germline trimming cut 4 bases from V and 10 bases from J; bases unmatched to any gene: 8. Germline V gene data show CDR1 as SGHRS and CDR2 as YFSETQ. The CDR3 here is CASSPGTTGEQFF. The CDR3 DNA reads TGCGCCAGCAGCCCCGGGACTACGGGGGAGCAGTTCTTC.

The J gene is TRBJ2-7, the V gene TRBV7-2, with TRBD1 matching over 8 bases. This CDR3 contains 14 residues. Germline values: CDR1 SGHTA, CDR2 FQGNSA. Losses at the gene ends were 4 bases for V and 5 bases for J; bases not matched to a gene: 7. As DNA, the CDR3 is TGTGCCAGCAGCTCCTGGACAGGGAAACACGAGCAGTACTTC. This translates into CASSSWTGKHEQYF. The complete variable domain, with remaining parts taken from reference TRBV7-2 and TRBJ2-7, reads GAGVSQSPSNKVTEKGKDVELRCDPISGHTALYWYRQSLGQGLEFLIYFQGNSAPDKSGLPSDRFSAERTGGSVSTLTIQRTQQEDSAVYLCASSSWTGKHEQYFGPGTRLTVT.

This sequence joins TRBV7-2 and TRBJ2-1; 7 bases agree with TRBD1. The CDR3 runs to 15 residues. From germline, CDR1 is SGHTA and CDR2 FQGNSA. J lost 4 bases, V lost 5 bases, and 8 bases had no gene match. The CDR3 spells CASSTSGGSYNEQFF. CDR3 sequence (DNA): TGTGCCAGCAGCACTTCAGGGGGTTCATACAATGAGCAGTTCTTC.

V gene TRBV24-1 combines with J gene TRBJ1-1, with 8 bases fitting TRBD1. The CDR3 consists of 15 residues. V shed 3 bases, J shed 0 bases, and the junction held 2 bases outside the gene matches. CDR1 and CDR2 (germline): KGHDR, SFDVKD. The CDR3 loop reads CATSDGGQVNTEAFF. The CDR3 DNA is TGTGCCACCAGTGATGGGGGACAGGTGAACACTGAAGCTTTCTTT.

V and J are TRBV5-4 and TRBJ2-5, with 9 bases aligning to TRBD1. After removal of 10 bases from V and 9 bases from J, the junction contained 13 bases not matched to a gene. This CDR3 contains 13 residues. The germline V gene encodes CDR1 SGHNT and CDR2 YYREEE (reference sequence). The CDR3 loop is CAGGTGQVGAQYF. The CDR3 nucleotides read TGTGCCGGGGGGACAGGGCAGGTAGGGGCCCAGTACTTC. Full variable domain (rest looked up from reference TRBV5-4 and TRBJ2-5): ETGVTQSPTHLIKTRGQQVTLRCSSQSGHNTVSWYQQALGQGPQFIFQYYREEENGRGNFPPRFSGLQFPNYSSELNVNALELDDSALYLCAGGTGQVGAQYFGPGTRLLVL.

V is TRBV9 and J is TRBJ2-3; no reliable D call. V lost 6 bases, J lost 2 bases, and 16 bases lay in between. Germline V gives CDR1 SGDLS, CDR2 YYNGEE. This CDR3 has 15 amino acids. Written as DNA, the CDR3 is TGTGCCAGCAACTTCCATGCGGCATTCACAGATACGCAGTATTTT. Its protein is CASNFHAAFTDTQYF.

The count of this clone is one. V is TRBV7-9 and J is TRBJ2-2; D not certain. The V and J ends lost 0 bases and 0 bases respectively, with 5 bases between them. The CDR3 is 15 residues long. The V gene's germline CDR1 is SEHNR and CDR2 FQNEAQ (reference sequence). CDR3 sequence: CASSLAPANTGELFF. As DNA, the CDR3 is TGTGCCAGCAGCTTAGCCCCAGCGAACACCGGGGAGCTGTTTTTT. Looking up the rest from reference TRBV7-9 and TRBJ2-2 gives the full variable domain: DTGVSQNPRHKITKRGQNVTFRCDPISEHNRLYWYRQTLGQGPEFLTYFQNEAQLEKSRLLSDRFSAERPKGSFSTLEIQRTEQGDSAMYLCASSLAPANTGELFFGEGSRLTVL.

The V and J genes are TRBV12-5 and TRBJ2-1; 8 bases map to TRBD2. Looked up from germline, CDR1 is LGHNT and CDR2 is FRNRAP. The V gene end was trimmed by 4 bases and the J gene end by 9 bases; junction bases not matched to a gene: 20. This CDR3 region has 18 residues. CDR3 nucleotides: TGTGCTAGTGGTTCCCTTCCCCCGCGGGAGGAGGGTTATGGTGAGCAGTTCTTC. Protein sequence: CASGSLPPREEGYGEQFF.

The V gene is TRBV19, the J gene TRBJ2-1; 9 nucleotides agree with TRBD2. V dropped 5 bases and J dropped 1; count of bases not matched to a gene: 6. The CDR3 has 16 amino acids. The germline CDR1 and CDR2 sequences are LNHDA and SQIVND (reference sequence). CDR3 sequence: CASSPRTSVSYNEQFF. DNA of the CDR3: TGTGCCAGTAGTCCGCGGACTAGCGTTTCCTACAATGAGCAGTTCTTC.

This chain connects TRBV27 to TRBJ2-1; 8 bases are shared with TRBD2. The CDR3 has 15 amino acids. Trimming removed 6 bases from V and 7 bases from J; junction bases left unmatched: 11. CDR1 is MNHEY and CDR2 is SMNVEV in the germline V gene (reference sequence). CDR3 in DNA: TGTGCCAGCAGCTCTGCCGGGACTAGGCGGAATGAGCAGTTCTTC. It codes for CASSSAGTRRNEQFF.

V gene TRBV15 combines with J gene TRBJ1-1; D is unresolved. The CDR3 length is 13 residues. CDR1 and CDR2 from the germline V gene are LNHNV and YYDKDF (reference sequence). Deletions cut 0 bases from V and 1 base from J, with 3 bases between. The DNA for the CDR3 is TGTGCCACCAGCAGAGATCAGAACACTGAAGCTTTCTTT. It encodes CATSRDQNTEAFF.

V is TRBV28 and J is TRBJ1-1; D is possibly TRBD1 (5 bases). Trimming removed 6 bases from V and 2 bases from J, with 13 bases in between. Germline loops: CDR1 MDHEN, CDR2 SYDVKM. The CDR3 totals 14 residues. This CDR3 reads CASRGGRANTEAFF. CDR3 nucleotides: TGTGCCAGCAGGGGGGGGAGGGCCAACACTGAAGCTTTCTTT.